A single sample gave rise to the 15 T cell receptor beta chains below, sequenced in a study of blood T cell repertoires in COVID-19. Sequenced by immunoSEQ multiplex PCR; TCRdb stores in-frame clones only, minus some. The sample records some 350,000 clones, more than 70% being singletons. Material: peripheral blood. The source is a woman younger than 45 with COVID-19, enrolled during active disease.

The V and J genes are TRBV9 and TRBJ2-2; 14 bases align to TRBD2. There are 18 residues in the CDR3. CDR1 and CDR2 from the germline V gene are SGDLS and YYNGEE. V shed 4 bases and J 6 bases; nucleotides not matched to a gene: 11. The CDR3 reads CASSPRLAGGMAAGELFF. In nucleotides, the CDR3 is TGTGCCAGCAGCCCTAGACTAGCGGGAGGGATGGCCGCCGGGGAGCTGTTTTTT.

This chain uses TRBV24-1 with TRBJ1-6, with TRBD1 identical over 10 bases. The CDR3 extends over 16 amino acids. Per the germline V gene, CDR1 is KGHDR and CDR2 is SFDVKD. After removal of 2 bases from V and 9 bases from J, the junction contained 6 bases not matched to a gene. The CDR3, as DNA: TGTGCCACCAGTGATTCGAGACAGGGGGCAAGTTCACCCCTCCACTTT. It codes for CATSDSRQGASSPLHF.

This clone came up a few times. The chain combines TRBV10-3 with TRBJ1-2; tentatively, D is TRBD1 (5 bases). From germline, CDR1 is ENHRY and CDR2 SYGVKD. The CDR3 has 15 residues. With 0 bases removed from V and 3 bases from J, the gap between germline ends came to 11 bases. DNA for the CDR3: TGTGCCATCAGTGAGTCCGTGGACACCGACTATGGCTACACCTTC. Protein sequence: CAISESVDTDYGYTF.

The chain uses TRBV5-6 and TRBJ1-4; a weak D match, TRBD1 (6 bases). V was pared by 0 bases and J by 5 bases, with 11 bases between. Germline CDR1 reads SGHDT; CDR2 reads YYEEEE. The CDR3 consists of 15 residues. CDR3 sequence reads: CASSLAPGANEKLFF. CDR3 sequence (DNA): TGTGCCAGCAGCTTGGCCCCAGGGGCGAATGAAAAACTGTTTTTT.

CDR3 DNA: TGTGCCAGCAGCCAAGAGGCAGGCCTCGGAGAGACCCAGTACTTC. This translates into CASSQEAGLGETQYF. V is TRBV4-2 and J is TRBJ2-5; D ambiguous. This CDR3 contains 15 residues. In germline, CDR1 is LGHNA, CDR2 YNFKEQ. Trimming stripped 0 bases from V and 4 bases from J, with 12 bases between.

The rearrangement joins TRBV5-5 to TRBJ1-6, with D possibly being TRBD1 (5 bases). The CDR3 extends over 20 amino acids. Trimming removed 4 bases at V and 5 bases at J, with 28 bases between. Germline V gene data show CDR1 as SGHKS and CDR2 as YYEKEE (reference sequence). The CDR3: CASSPTVDSVKLLNNSPLHF. The CDR3 DNA sequence: TGTGCCAGCAGCCCCACCGTCGACAGTGTCAAGCTCCTTAATAATTCACCCCTCCACTTT.

V usage is TRBV19 and J usage is TRBJ2-3; D may be TRBD1 (6 bases). CDR1 and CDR2 (germline): LNHDA, SQIVND (reference sequence). This CDR3 contains 15 residues. The V and J ends lost 4 bases and 0 bases respectively, with 11 bases between them. The CDR3 here is CASSRTATSTDTQYF. The CDR3 DNA follows: TGTGCCAGTAGTAGGACAGCTACAAGCACAGATACGCAGTATTTT.

J is TRBJ2-7 and V is TRBV6-6; no reliable D call. The V end lost 4 bases, the J end lost 2 bases, and 6 bases lay between the germline ends. This CDR3 comprises 12 residues. Per the germline V gene, CDR1 is MNHNY and CDR2 is SVGAGI (reference sequence). The DNA of the CDR3 is TGTGCCAGCAGTTCCCAGGCCTACGAGCAGTACTTC. This sequence encodes CASSSQAYEQYF.

CDR3 in amino acids: CASATGGYQETQYF. The DNA of the CDR3 is TGTGCCAGCGCGACAGGGGGTTACCAAGAGACCCAGTACTTC. V and J are TRBV6-5 and TRBJ2-5; TRBD1 matches 9 bases. Trimming removed 8 bases from V and 0 bases from J; junction bases left unmatched: 4. Germline CDR1 and CDR2: MNHEY and SVGAGI. This CDR3 has 14 amino acids.

The chain's CDR3 is CASSLDRPSTGYEQYF. The CDR3 coding sequence is TGTGCCAGCAGCTTGGACAGGCCCTCGACGGGCTACGAGCAGTACTTC. The chain is built from TRBV7-8 and TRBJ2-7, with 7 bases aligning to TRBD1. The V gene end was trimmed by 3 bases and the J gene end by 3 bases; junction bases not matched to a gene: 11. In germline, CDR1 is SGHVS, CDR2 FQNEAQ. The length of the CDR3 is 16 residues.

This clone was seen just once. The chain couples TRBV28 to TRBJ2-5; possible D gene TRBD1, 6 bases. The germline V gene encodes CDR1 MDHEN and CDR2 SYDVKM. The CDR3 totals 13 residues. Trimming removed 7 bases from V and 1 base from J, with 10 bases in between. DNA of the CDR3: TGTGCCAGCAAGACAGGACCCCAAGAGACCCAGTACTTC. Amino acid sequence: CASKTGPQETQYF.

The CDR3 here is CASSGTGTDTQYF. In DNA, the CDR3 is TGTGCCAGTAGTGGGACAGGGACAGATACGCAGTATTTT. The chain carries TRBV19 and TRBJ2-3; TRBD1 matches 9 bases. The CDR3 consists of 13 residues. The trim removed 5 bases at V and 3 bases at J, leaving 0 bases unmatched. The germline V gene encodes CDR1 LNHDA and CDR2 SQIVND (reference sequence).

The rearrangement links TRBV19 to TRBJ1-2, with 10 bases identical to TRBD1. V shed 7 bases, J shed 7 bases, and the junction held 15 bases outside the gene matches. This CDR3 is 16 amino acids long. Germline assignment: CDR1 LNHDA and CDR2 SQIVND (reference sequence). The CDR3 sequence: CASTNRSTGGVFGYTF. The CDR3 region has the DNA TGTGCCAGTACCAATCGGTCGACAGGGGGCGTTTTTGGCTACACCTTC.

The chain links TRBV10-3 to TRBJ2-7, with TRBD2 matching 11 bases. CDR1 is ENHRY and CDR2 is SYGVKD in the germline V gene. V was pared by 8 bases and J by 5 bases, with 8 bases of the junction left unmatched. The CDR3 spans 14 residues. CDR3 sequence: CAISTSGVFDEQYF. CDR3 bases: TGTGCCATCTCGACTAGCGGGGTGTTCGACGAGCAGTACTTC.

The chain recombines TRBV13 with TRBJ2-2; the match to TRBD1 covers 8 bases. Germline values: CDR1 PRHDT, CDR2 FYEKMQ (reference sequence). The CDR3 has 16 amino acids. V gave up 4 bases and J gave up 1 base; unmatched junction bases: 5. CDR3 in amino acids: CASSSQGAGNTGELFF. The CDR3 nucleotides read TGTGCCAGCAGCTCTCAGGGGGCGGGGAACACCGGGGAGCTGTTTTTT.